A single sample gave rise to the 9 T cell receptor beta chains below, sequenced in a study of blood T cell repertoires in COVID-19. Profiling relied on immunoSEQ multiplex PCR, and the TCRdb table lists in-frame clones only, not all of them. The table has roughly 320,000 clones, 85% to 90% seen once; the top ten hold about 1.2%. The sequenced sample was peripheral blood. Receptor source: a man aged 65-85 years with acute or convalescent COVID-19.

The chain employs TRBV10-2 and TRBJ2-1, with D perhaps TRBD2 (5 bases). Germline assignment: CDR1 WSHSY and CDR2 SAAADI. Trimming took off 0 bases at V and 13 bases at J, with 13 bases between the two ends. This CDR3 spans 13 amino acids. The CDR3 nucleotides read TGCGCCAGCAGTGAGTCGAGGGCCGACGAACAGTTCTTC. This encodes CASSESRADEQFF.

The chain carries TRBV5-4 and TRBJ2-3, with 8 bases that match TRBD2. J was trimmed by 0 bases and V by 6 bases; bases with no gene match: 6. Per the germline V gene, CDR1 is SGHNT and CDR2 is YYREEE (reference sequence). The CDR3 covers 15 residues. The CDR3 loop is CASTLGTRSTDTQYF. The CDR3 DNA is TGTGCCAGCACTCTGGGGACTAGAAGCACAGATACGCAGTATTTT.

The chain joins TRBV9 to TRBJ2-3; 11 bases are shared with TRBD2. Trimming cost V 1 base and J 6 bases; bases outside gene matches: 16. The CDR3 extends over 19 amino acids. CDR1 SGDLS and CDR2 YYNGEE come from the germline V gene. This CDR3 reads CASSVKGRGTSGLWDTQYF. The CDR3 DNA reads as TGTGCCAGCAGCGTAAAGGGGCGTGGGACTAGCGGCCTCTGGGATACGCAGTATTTT.

V is TRBV7-2 and J is TRBJ1-1, with D uncertain. V lost 2 bases and J lost 1, with 11 bases in between. The CDR3 runs to 15 residues. Germline V gene lookup returns CDR1 SGHTA and CDR2 FQGNSA. In DNA form, the CDR3 reads TGTGCCAGCAGCTTAAGTAATTTGAGGAACACTGAAGCTTTCTTT. The encoded protein is CASSLSNLRNTEAFF. The variable domain in full, completed from reference TRBV7-2 and TRBJ1-1, reads GAGVSQSPSNKVTEKGKDVELRCDPISGHTALYWYRQSLGQGLEFLIYFQGNSAPDKSGLPSDRFSAERTGGSVSTLTIQRTQQEDSAVYLCASSLSNLRNTEAFFGQGTRLTVV.

The chain joins TRBV6-5 to TRBJ2-7; 10 positions agree with TRBD2. V lost 2 bases and J lost 2; bases outside the gene matches: 6. The CDR3 is 16 amino acids. CDR1 is MNHEY, CDR2 SVGAGI, per germline. CDR3 loop: CASSYTTSGATYEQYF. CDR3 DNA: TGTGCCAGCAGTTACACCACTAGCGGGGCAACCTACGAGCAGTACTTC.

V and J are TRBV6-5 and TRBJ2-1; TRBD2 matches 14 bases. Germline-derived CDR1 and CDR2 are MNHEY and SVGAGI. CDR3 length equals 16 residues. After removal of 6 bases from V and 5 bases from J, the junction contained 6 bases not matched to a gene. CDR3: CASRYGTSGRDNEQFF. CDR3 nucleotide sequence: TGTGCCAGCAGGTACGGGACTAGCGGGAGAGACAATGAGCAGTTCTTC.

The chain has TRBV5-1 and TRBJ2-5; D is unclear. The CDR3 length is 13 residues. The germline V gene encodes CDR1 SGHRS and CDR2 YFSETQ. Trimming removed 1 base at V and 1 base at J, with 5 bases between. The DNA for the CDR3 is TGCGCCAGCAGCTTGACACCCCAAGAGACCCAGTACTTC. This gives the protein CASSLTPQETQYF.

This clone was counted once. The CDR3 nucleotides are TGTGCCAGCAGCTTGGGGTCGCCAAACAATAATTCACCCCTCCACTTT. It yields the protein CASSLGSPNNNSPLHF. The chain uses TRBV5-4 and TRBJ1-6; D is undetermined. The CDR3 totals 16 residues. Germline assignment: CDR1 SGHNT and CDR2 YYREEE (reference sequence). V lost 0 bases to trimming and J lost 5 bases, with 12 bases between them.

This CDR3 reads CASSPGQGTLSSPLHF. CDR3 DNA: TGTGCCAGCTCACCTGGACAGGGGACCCTTTCTTCACCCCTCCACTTT. The chain combines TRBV18 with TRBJ1-6; TRBD1 matches at 9 bases. CDR3 length: 16 residues. Losses at the gene ends were 3 bases for V and 9 bases for J; bases not matched to a gene: 9. From germline, CDR1 is KGHSH and CDR2 LQKENI. The whole variable domain, filled in from reference TRBV18 and TRBJ1-6, reads NAGVMQNPRHLVRRRGQEARLRCSPMKGHSHVYWYRQLPEEGLKFMVYLQKENIIDESGMPKERFSAEFPKEGPSILRIQQVVRGDSAAYFCASSPGQGTLSSPLHFGNGTRLTVT.